This T cell receptor (beta chain) was documented in a study of blood T cells in healthy people across ages (dated by TCRdb to between 2014 and 2017). Regarding the complete study: In model experiments, template switching captured roughly one uniquely barcoded TCR beta cDNA molecule for every two T cells. The donors were divided into four age groups: young (average roughly 17 years), middle-aged (approximately 41), aged (roughly 66) and long-lived (about 79). Age-related changes in TCR beta repertoire diversity were measured in the study by deep sequencing normalized with unique cDNA molecular identifiers. The study analyzed two additional independent replicas of 1 million unique cDNA reads from the same blood draw for two donors, one aged 18 to 29 and one aged 80 or older. To avoid experimental bias, donors of different ages were spread randomly across the sequencing lanes.

The receptor library was made with 5' RACE. The sequencing machine was an Illumina HiSeq 2500. The second PCR ran for roughly 7 to 12 cycles and used a J-beta primer mix along with a sample-barcoded 5' primer. A template-switch 5' adaptor carrying 12 random nucleotides introduced a unique molecular identifier onto each TCR beta cDNA molecule. Each sample yielded at least 2.5 million CDR3-containing paired-end reads. First-strand cDNA synthesis was performed from all RNA using the Mint cDNA synthesis kit, with priming by a TRBC-specific oligonucleotide. After uracil-DNA glycosylase treatment, a first 18-cycle PCR used universal primers M1SS and BC2_uni_R on all cDNA. From the authors' description of their analysis: For normalization, 1 million high-quality reads, each with a distinct molecular identifier, were randomly selected from each sample. Reads with shared molecular identifiers were discarded instead of being binned into consensus sequences. CDR3 identification, clonotype clustering and error correction used MiTCR with a Q25 quality threshold and the strictest error-elimination algorithm. A nonparametric unseen species model with Euler transformation was used to estimate lower-bound total TCR beta diversity. TCRdb took the public reads, trimmed them with fastp at Q25, ran MiXCR for clone calling and kept in-frame beta chains. Identical CDR3 protein sequences are pooled into one entry, listed with their most common genes and DNA. What appears here as the V and J calls and clone size reflects TCRdb's work, not the paper's. Across this sample there are 350,000 to 450,000 distinct CDR3 sequences, with approximately 51% seen only once. Of the sample, approximately 51% is held by the ten largest clones.

Paper-wide results and their limitations: As age increased, observed TCR beta diversity per million T cells dropped in a roughly linear way, and a significant reduction was already evident by age about 40. Because donor CMV infection status was unknown, age-related changes in expanded clonotypes were potentially confounded. Estimates of total diversity based on one million sequenced T cells were considered lower bounds and underestimates. Since profiling was done on bulk unsorted PBMCs, naive and antigen-experienced compartments could not be conclusively compared. Compared with the aged group, the long-lived group had more naive CD4+ T cells, fewer expanded clones and increased TCR diversity, suggesting age selection. A strong correlation was found between observed TCR beta diversity and the percentage of naive T cells measured by flow cytometry.

Relative to germline, V is missing 0 bases and J is missing 6 bases, with 0 bases of the junction outside any gene match. Sequences KGHSH (CDR1) and LQKENI (CDR2) are obtained from the germline V gene. The CDR3 contains 14 residues, cysteine and phenylalanine counted. Only the CDR3 portion is preserved as DNA: 42 bases, with reading frame beginning at the first base. On this clonotype: Its recognized antigen is unknown. Per-base quality was not reported, and no clone a single base away is much larger than it.

Systemically healthy Caucasian individuals from Russia, about 38 in total and aged roughly 6 to 90 years, were included as donors. Around 10 milliliters of peripheral blood were drawn from each donor into EDTA-treated Vacutainer tubes. Ficoll-Paque density-gradient centrifugation was used to isolate PBMCs, with at least 7 million obtained per sample. Total RNA was extracted from PBMCs with Trizol reagent, with at least 5.5 micrograms obtained per sample. For every donor, flow cytometry on a PBMC aliquot measured the percentage of naive CD45RAhigh/CD27high T cells. The V and J genes are TRBV18 and TRBJ2-3; 10 bases in between match TRBD2. The TCR originated in a man aged 55 to 70 in good health. The source material was blood. CDR3 sequence: CASSPPTSGDTQYF. The nucleotide sequence reads TGTGCCAGCTCACCACCGACTAGCGGGGATACGCAGTATTTT. Reference TRBV18 and TRBJ2-3 genes cover what lies past the CDR3, so the full variable domain is NAGVMQNPRHLVRRRGQEARLRCSPMKGHSHVYWYRQLPEEGLKFMVYLQKENIIDESGMPKERFSAEFPKEGPSILRIQQVVRGDSAAYFCASSPPTSGDTQYFGPGTRLTVL.